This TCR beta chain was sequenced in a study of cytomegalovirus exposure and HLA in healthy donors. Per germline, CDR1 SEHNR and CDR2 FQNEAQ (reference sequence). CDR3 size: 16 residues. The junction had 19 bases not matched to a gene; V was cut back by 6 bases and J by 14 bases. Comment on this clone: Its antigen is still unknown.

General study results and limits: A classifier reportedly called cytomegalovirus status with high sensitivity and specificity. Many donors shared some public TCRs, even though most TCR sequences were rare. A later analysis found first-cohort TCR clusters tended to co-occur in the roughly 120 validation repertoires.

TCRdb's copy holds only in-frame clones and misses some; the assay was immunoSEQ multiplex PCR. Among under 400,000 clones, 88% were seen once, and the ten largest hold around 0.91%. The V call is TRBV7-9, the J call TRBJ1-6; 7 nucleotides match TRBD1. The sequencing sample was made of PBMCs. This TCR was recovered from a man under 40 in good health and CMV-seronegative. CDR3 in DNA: TGTGCCAGCAGAGAACAGGGGCTGAGCCCCTACTCATCCCTCCACTTT. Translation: CASREQGLSPYSSLHF.